The 6 T cell receptor beta chains below come from one sample, sequenced in a study of blood T cell repertoires in COVID-19 (TCRdb year 2020). Library preparation employed the immunoSEQ multiplex PCR assay. Imported from immuneACCESS, the table was reduced by TCRdb to in-frame sequences with V and J called. These copies leave out some clones; in studies compared against another copy, an unresolved V gene accounts for under half, and the cause of the remainder is not known. The sample table holds around 190,000 clones, of which roughly 82% were seen once. The ten largest account for over 10% of the sample. The sequencing sample was made of peripheral blood. Receptor source: a human donor in a cohort sampled during active COVID-19.

This CDR3 reads CASLREGSYNEQFF. DNA for the CDR3: TGTGCCAGCCTCCGGGAGGGGTCCTACAATGAGCAGTTCTTC. The chain links TRBV28 to TRBJ2-1; 8 bases align to TRBD2. Germline values: CDR1 MDHEN, CDR2 SYDVKM. Trimming removed 8 bases from V and 1 base from J; junction bases left unmatched: 4. The CDR3 has 14 residues.

The table lists this clone with a few counts. The V and J genes are TRBV2 and TRBJ2-2, with TRBD1 identical over 8 bases. The germline V gene has CDR1 SNHLY and CDR2 FYNNEI. CDR3 length: 15 residues. Germline trimming cut 6 bases from V and 3 bases from J; bases unmatched to any gene: 6. The CDR3 region has the DNA TGTGCCAGCAGACCCAGGGGGCTAGACACCGGGGAGCTGTTTTTT. Amino acids: CASRPRGLDTGELFF.

The chain carries TRBV2 and TRBJ1-6; D might be TRBD1 (5 bases). Germline values: CDR1 SNHLY, CDR2 FYNNEI. The CDR3 loop spans 13 amino acids. V lost 7 bases and J 10 bases, leaving 14 bases between the germline ends. CDR3 sequence reads: CASTIGVGSPLHF. Here the CDR3 DNA reads TGTGCCAGCACGATAGGGGTTGGATCACCCCTCCACTTT.

The V and J genes are TRBV5-6 and TRBJ2-1, with 10 bases that match TRBD2. Germline trimming cut 5 bases from V and 3 bases from J; bases unmatched to any gene: 11. Germline CDR1 is SGHDT and CDR2 is YYEEEE. CDR3 length equals 17 residues. In DNA, the CDR3 is TGTGCCAGCAGTTTTGAGGCACTAGCGGGGATCTACAATGAGCAGTTCTTC. It yields the protein CASSFEALAGIYNEQFF.

The chain employs TRBV4-1 and TRBJ1-3; D is undetermined. Looked up from germline, CDR1 is MGHRA and CDR2 is YSYEKL. Trimming pared 3 bases from V and 0 bases from J, leaving 18 bases between. The CDR3 sequence is 18 residues long. The CDR3, as DNA: TGCGCCAGCAGCCAGCGACACCCTCCCTCCTTCTCTGGAAACACCATATATTTT. The encoded protein is CASSQRHPPSFSGNTIYF.

This clone has a count of ten or more. V usage is TRBV7-9 and J usage is TRBJ2-1, with D tentatively TRBD2 (5 bases). Germline CDR1 reads SEHNR; CDR2 reads FQNEAQ (reference sequence). V dropped 3 bases and J dropped 7 bases, with 22 bases sitting between them. The CDR3 sequence is 17 residues long. CDR3 protein: CASSFSAGLAPHNEQFF. The CDR3 nucleotides read TGTGCCAGCAGCTTTTCGGCGGGCCTGGCCCCCCATAATGAGCAGTTCTTC.